This TCR beta chain was identified during a study of chemoradiotherapy in HPV16-positive cancers. Study-wide background: Candidate HPV-specific T-cell clones and common TCR motifs came from functional assays in a couple of HPV16-positive patients. Study outcomes and limitations: During treatment, candidate HPV-specific clones and E7-related motifs expanded in tumor. Only a couple of HPV16-positive patients supplied the functional HPV-specificity definition.

The protocol was immunoSEQ multiplex PCR, while the TCRdb copy is restricted to in-frame clones and leaves out a portion. Here the sample spans about 35,000 clones, around 83% being singletons. In regard to this clone: Its matching antigen is unknown.

Repeated repertoire sampling spanned the course of chemoradiotherapy. This specimen was blood, taken from a patient who underwent chemoradiotherapy. The sequence derives from a human donor with HPV-associated anogenital cancer.

In DNA, the CDR3 is TGTGCCAGCTCACCACCGGGACAAGTTCTCTATGGCTACACCTTC. Its protein product is CASSPPGQVLYGYTF. The chain has TRBV18 and TRBJ1-2, with D possibly matching TRBD1 (6 bases). The CDR3 extends over 15 amino acids. The V gene lost 0 bases and the J gene lost 4 bases, with 12 bases spanning the gap. Germline values: CDR1 KGHSH, CDR2 LQKENI.